What follows describes a single TCR beta chain. Its recognized antigen is unknown. Base-call qualities are not available, and no considerably larger clone is one nucleotide away. The library relied on the immunoSEQ multiplex PCR assay. This immuneACCESS table, as held by TCRdb, lists in-frame sequences with V and J called but not all clones. Of the missing ones, under half trace to an unresolved V gene in checked studies; the others have no known cause. In all, the sample holds 30,000 to 45,000 clones, and 88% of those were seen once. 1.2% of the sample belongs to the ten largest clones. The sample comes from a study of T cell changes during pregnancy in multiple sclerosis (dated by TCRdb to between 2018 and 2020). About the study as a whole: The study looked at changes in the T cell repertoire across pregnancy in women with multiple sclerosis.

The CDR3 sequence holds 17 residues, the cysteine and phenylalanine included. Only the CDR3 region is kept as DNA, spanning 51 bases read in frame from base 1. From V the trimming removes 7 bases and from J it removes 2 bases, while the gene matches leave 12 bases of the junction unaccounted for. The input for sequencing was CD4+ T cells from peripheral blood mononuclear cells, taken before pregnancy. The receptor was derived from a female donor with multiple sclerosis, enrolled in a pregnancy study. The V gene is TRBV23-1 and the J gene is TRBJ2-3; 10 junctional bases match TRBD2. TRBV23-1 is placed among ORFs of uncertain function. This receptor has the CDR3 CASIGTSASPFTDTQYF. The base sequence is TGCGCCAGCATTGGGACTAGCGCTTCACCCTTCACAGATACGCAGTATTTT.